This T cell receptor beta chain was sequenced during a study of T cell responses to AZD1222 COVID-19 vaccine. Only in-frame clones appear in the TCRdb table, and some are missing; sequencing was by immunoSEQ multiplex PCR. The table includes about 76,000 clones, about 88% detected once. Study observations and caveats: Females made up more of the donors, who were largely white British, and clonal diversity may have come out too low. Baseline seropositivity characterized only a handful of AZD1222 recipients.

The germline V gene encodes CDR1 LNHNV and CDR2 YYDKDF (reference sequence). The CDR3 sequence is 14 residues long. Trimming removed 5 bases from V and 9 bases from J; junction bases left unmatched: 6. As to this clone: The antigen remains undetermined.

The TCR originated in an adult in good health. Sample: peripheral blood, taken on day 0 of AZD1222 vaccination. The genes are TRBV15 and TRBJ1-6; TRBD1 aligns across 8 bases. The CDR3 here is CATSSQGASSPLHF. The CDR3 coding sequence is TGTGCCACCAGCTCCCAGGGGGCGAGTTCACCCCTCCACTTT.